This passage covers 12 T cell receptor beta chains from one sample sequenced in a study of shared clonotypes between healthy human individuals. Repertoires were generated with immunoSEQ multiplex PCR, while TCRdb's copy carries only in-frame clones and drops some. The sample lists millions of clones, 95% occurring once. Sequencing used naive CD4+ T cells sorted from blood. Subset in this sample: CD45RA+ positively selected. The receptors shown here come from a man younger than 35 in good health.

J is TRBJ2-1 and V is TRBV29-1, with TRBD2 matching over 9 bases. The CDR3 covers 16 residues. V trimming: 1 base; J trimming: 8 bases; junction bases outside the gene matches: 12. Germline CDR1 and CDR2: SQVTM and ANQGSEA. CDR3 sequence reads: CSVEGVTSGLVDEQFF. In DNA, the CDR3 is TGCAGCGTTGAAGGGGTTACTAGCGGGTTAGTCGATGAGCAGTTCTTC.

This clone was counted only a few times. This sequence joins TRBV6-5 and TRBJ2-7, with D possibly being TRBD2 (6 bases). The germline CDR1 and CDR2 sequences are MNHEY and SVGAGI. The CDR3 is made up of 14 amino acids. Trimming removed 8 bases at V and 0 bases at J, with 14 bases between. The CDR3 DNA reads as TGTGCCAGCCGCGAGGCGGGGTCCTCCTACGAGCAGTACTTC. This sequence encodes CASREAGSSYEQYF.

The CDR3 loop reads CASSLTGLANEKLFF. The CDR3, as DNA: TGCGCCAGCAGCTTGACAGGGCTCGCTAATGAAAAACTGTTTTTT. This chain connects TRBV5-1 to TRBJ1-4, with D perhaps matching TRBD1 (6 bases). The CDR3 spans 15 residues. Germline CDR1 SGHRS, CDR2 YFSETQ. Trimming removed 1 base from V and 3 bases from J, with 10 bases in between.

Notes on this clone: The same CDR3 also results from other DNA sequences found in this sample. The rearrangement joins TRBV30 to TRBJ1-5; D might be TRBD1 (5 bases). The V gene's germline CDR1 is GTSNPN and CDR2 SVGIG (reference sequence). The CDR3 extends over 13 amino acids. The ends were cut back, 0 bases at V and 3 bases at J, with 6 bases in the middle. Here the CDR3 DNA reads TGTGCCTGGAGTGTGGGGGACAATCAGCCCCAGCATTTT. Translation gives CAWSVGDNQPQHF.

Comment on this clone: Other DNA sequences in the same sample also yield this CDR3. The chain has TRBV7-9 and TRBJ2-2, with 7 bases aligning to TRBD2. The germline V gene encodes CDR1 SEHNR and CDR2 FQNEAQ (reference sequence). The CDR3 has 15 residues. Trimming cost V 5 bases and J 0 bases; bases outside gene matches: 3. CDR3 in amino acids: CASSPGTTNTGELFF. The CDR3 bases are TGTGCCAGCAGCCCCGGGACTACGAACACCGGGGAGCTGTTTTTT.

The chain couples TRBV19 to TRBJ2-1; D is unresolved. V was cut by 1 base and J by 10 bases, with 2 bases left in between. Germline assignment: CDR1 LNHDA and CDR2 SQIVND (reference sequence). The CDR3 spans 10 residues. The CDR3 bases are TGTGCCAGTAGTATAGCCGAGCAGTTCTTC. This translates into CASSIAEQFF.

This clone was seen only a few times. Other DNA sequences of this sample code for an identical CDR3. The chain has TRBV20-1 and TRBJ2-5; no clear D gene. The V end lost 2 bases, the J end lost 1 base, and 2 bases lay between the germline ends. The CDR3 is 11 amino acids. Germline V CDR1 and CDR2: DFQATT, SNEGSKA (reference sequence). In nucleotides, the CDR3 is TGCAGTGCTAGATTCCAAGAGACCCAGTACTTC. Amino acids: CSARFQETQYF.

The rearrangement uses TRBV19 and TRBJ1-3; D is possibly TRBD1 (6 bases). The length of the CDR3 is 14 residues. Trimming stripped 7 bases from V and 0 bases from J, with 10 bases between. Per the germline V gene, CDR1 is LNHDA and CDR2 is SQIVND (reference sequence). The CDR3 DNA reads TGTGCCAGTACAGACAGGAGCTCTGGAAACACCATATATTTT. It is translated as CASTDRSSGNTIYF.

The CDR3 spells CASSQGLAGESEQYF. DNA of the CDR3: TGTGCCAGCAGCCAAGGGCTAGCGGGAGAATCCGAGCAGTACTTC. This chain links TRBV9 with TRBJ2-7, with 10 nucleotides matching TRBD2. V lost 4 bases to trimming and J lost 6 bases; unmatched junction nucleotides: 10. Per the germline V gene, CDR1 is SGDLS and CDR2 is YYNGEE. The CDR3 has 15 amino acids.

This clone was observed once. The chain has TRBV10-3 and TRBJ2-7, with D possibly TRBD1 on 6 matching bases. V lost 2 bases and J lost 5, with 10 bases in between. This CDR3 is 13 amino acids long. In germline, CDR1 is ENHRY, CDR2 SYGVKD. CDR3 protein: CAISEKGGNEQYF. In DNA form, the CDR3 reads TGTGCCATCAGTGAGAAAGGGGGAAACGAGCAGTACTTC.

V gene TRBV5-6 combines with J gene TRBJ1-1; D is undetermined. In germline, CDR1 is SGHDT, CDR2 YYEEEE. The CDR3 is 13 residues long. V lost 4 bases and J 4 bases, leaving 11 bases between the germline ends. The CDR3 region is CASSATPSTEAFF. Here the CDR3 DNA reads TGTGCCAGCAGCGCTACACCGAGCACTGAAGCTTTCTTT.

The CDR3 protein is CASSESARGNEQYF. The CDR3 bases are TGTGCCAGCAGTGAATCCGCCCGGGGCAACGAGCAGTACTTC. This chain links TRBV25-1 with TRBJ2-7, with D perhaps matching TRBD1 or TRBD2 (5 bases each). CDR1 and CDR2 from the germline V gene are MGHDK and SYGVNS. V gave up 1 base and J gave up 5 bases, with 12 bases separating them. The CDR3 is 14 amino acids.